Sequencing of this TCR beta chain was carried out in a study of blood T cell repertoires in COVID-19. Profiling relied on immunoSEQ multiplex PCR, and the TCRdb table lists in-frame clones only, not all of them. The sample shows about 150,000 clones, 60% to 85% of them seen only once. Trimming took 8 bases from V and 2 from J, leaving 9 bases between them. This CDR3 has 12 amino acids. Germline CDR1 and CDR2: MDHEN and SYDVKM. This receptor was identified in a man in his fifties with active or convalescent COVID-19. The sequencing sample was made of peripheral blood. The chain uses TRBV28 and TRBJ1-2; weak D call: TRBD1 (5 bases). The CDR3 loop reads CASLGVNYGYTF. The CDR3 coding sequence is TGTGCCAGCTTAGGGGTGAACTATGGCTACACCTTC.